This TCR beta chain was sequenced in a study of vaccination and CD4 T cells after COVID-19. Study context: Six males and four females, two of them Hispanic, were enrolled as convalescents.

With respect to this clonotype: Its antigen is unknown.

Sequence data for DNA of cultured CD4+ T cells were generated by the Oncomine TCR Beta short-read assay. Genomic DNA was isolated from cultured CD4+ T cells. TCRdb re-called the PCR reads with MiXCR, one entry per CDR3 protein. In the table there are just under 20,000 distinct CDR3 sequences, roughly 29% of which are singletons. V lost 0 bases and J 1 base, leaving 12 bases between the germline ends. The CDR3 loop spans 16 amino acids. Regarding treatment: roughly ten-day PBMC culture with coronavirus spike peptide pools or control peptides (ViraFEST assay). This clonotype was obtained from a human donor with COVID-19. V gene TRBV23-1 combines with J gene TRBJ1-1; no reliable D call. TRBV23-1 is labeled an ORF, and its function is uncertain. Sequenced input: cultured CD4+ T cells from blood. Here the CDR3 reads CASSQSSQTRNTEAFF. The CDR3, as DNA: TGCGCCAGCAGTCAATCGTCACAGACGAGGAACACTGAAGCTTTCTTT.